The rows below give T cell receptor beta chains drawn from one sample of a study of cytomegalovirus exposure and HLA in healthy donors. Produced via immunoSEQ multiplex PCR; TCRdb's table is partial and in-frame only. The table lists some 130,000 clones, around 74% of them singletons. The sequencing sample was made of PBMCs. The receptors derive from a man aged 30 to 45 in good health and CMV-seronegative. Each CDR3 is given with its conserved first and last residue. D genes are given only for firm matches. Size tells how often a clone was seen (once, few, many) or the class of an expanded clone, and some rows leave it out.

size | J | V | D | DNA | CDR3
- | TRBJ1-5 | TRBV7-8 | - | TGTGCCAGCAGCCTGGTGAGAGTCCTTGCCTCCCATCAGCCCCAGCATTTT | CASSLVRVLASHQPQHF
- | TRBJ2-2 | TRBV2 | TRBD2 | TGTGCCAGCAGTCCTAGGACTAGCGGCGGGGAGCTGTTTTTT | CASSPRTSGGELFF
- | TRBJ1-2 | TRBV27 | TRBD1 | TGTGCCACCAAGACAGGGGGGGGTGGCTACACCTTC | CATKTGGGGYTF
- | TRBJ1-6 | TRBV30 | - | TGTGCCTGGAGTACCGGGGGGCGCAGTAATTCACCCCTCCACTTT | CAWSTGGRSNSPLHF
- | TRBJ1-1 | TRBV4-3 | TRBD1 | TGCGCCAGCAGCCAAACTGACAGGGGGCCTGAAGCTTTCTTT | CASSQTDRGPEAFF
- | TRBJ2-5 | TRBV4-3 | - | TGCGCCAGCAGCCAAGAGTTTGATAGTCAAGAGACCCAGTACTTC | CASSQEFDSQETQYF
- | TRBJ2-7 | TRBV10-3 | - | TGTGCCATCAGTGAGTCGATGTCCTCGGGGTACGCCTACGCTTCGTCCTACGAGCAGTACTTC | CAISESMSSGYAYASSYEQYF
- | TRBJ2-1 | TRBV9 | TRBD2 | TGTGCCAGCAGCGTACCTCAGCGGGGGGCTTACAATGAGCAGTTCTTC | CASSVPQRGAYNEQFF
- | TRBJ2-2 | TRBV18 | - | TGTGCCAGCTCGCCACCGACCGGGGGGAACACCGGGGAGCTGTTTTTT | CASSPPTGGNTGELFF
- | TRBJ2-3 | TRBV11-2 | TRBD2 | TGTGCCAGCAGCCCGGGGGGAGGTCCAGATACGCAGTATTTT | CASSPGGGPDTQYF
- | TRBJ2-7 | TRBV28 | - | TGTGCCAGCAGTTTTCGGTTGGTCCAAACAGGGTACGAGCAGTACTTC | CASSFRLVQTGYEQYF
- | TRBJ1-2 | TRBV6-5 | TRBD1 | TGTGCCAGCAGGAACAGGGGAGAAGGCGGCTACACCTTC | CASRNRGEGGYTF
- | TRBJ2-5 | TRBV6-5 | TRBD2 | TGTGCCAGCTACAGGACTAGAGGAGAGACCCAGTACTTC | CASYRTRGETQYF
- | TRBJ2-1 | TRBV4-1 | - | TGCGCCAGCAGCCAAGTCAGGGGATCGCTCAATGAGCAGTTCTTC | CASSQVRGSLNEQFF
- | TRBJ2-3 | TRBV9 | TRBD2 | TGTGCCAGCAGCATGGGACTAGCGGGAGCTAGCACAGATACGCAGTATTTT | CASSMGLAGASTDTQYF
- | TRBJ2-3 | TRBV6-6 | - | TGTGCCAGCAGGGCTAGCACAGATACGCAGTATTTT | CASRASTDTQYF
- | TRBJ2-7 | TRBV30 | - | TGTGCCTGGAGAACCAGGCTAACCTCCTACGAGCAGTACTTC | CAWRTRLTSYEQYF
once | TRBJ2-3 | TRBV6-6 | - | TGTGCCAGCAGTTACGGACTTCGTACAGATACGCAGTATTTT | CASSYGLRTDTQYF
- | TRBJ2-3 | TRBV27 | TRBD2 | TGTGCCAGCAGCCTACTAGCGGGGGGTCTTGAGGCTACGCAGTATTTT | CASSLLAGGLEATQYF
- | TRBJ2-5 | TRBV6-1 | TRBD2 | TGTGCCAGCAGACCTAGCGGGAGGAGGGAGACCCAGTACTTC | CASRPSGRRETQYF
- | TRBJ2-5 | TRBV30 | - | TGTGCCCAAAAGGGGGCGGGGGAGACCCAGTACTTC | CAQKGAGETQYF
few | TRBJ1-4 | TRBV6-5 | - | TGTGCCAGCTCGAAAGGGAGGCGCGGTGAAAAACTGTTTTTT | CASSKGRRGEKLFF
once | TRBJ2-7 | TRBV29-1 | TRBD1 | TGCAGCGTTGCCCGCGGACAGGGGGCCTTCAACGAGCAGTACTTC | CSVARGQGAFNEQYF
- | TRBJ2-3 | TRBV7-9 | - | TGTGCCAGCAGCCCCGAGGGCCCAGATACGCAGTATTTT | CASSPEGPDTQYF
- | TRBJ2-5 | TRBV5-1 | TRBD2 | TGCGCCAGCAGCTGGTCAGCGGGGGGGGCCGAGACCCAGTACTTC | CASSWSAGGAETQYF
- | TRBJ1-4 | TRBV6-5 | - | TGTGCCAGCAGTCTATCATGGGGGGATAATGAAAAACTGTTTTTT | CASSLSWGDNEKLFF
- | TRBJ1-1 | TRBV27 | - | TGTGCCAGCATCAAACAAGGGGAGGGGGTCGGCCGTGAAGCTTTCTTT | CASIKQGEGVGREAFF
few | TRBJ1-1 | TRBV9 | - | TGTGCCAGCAGCGTAGAACTTATGAACACTGAAGCTTTCTTT | CASSVELMNTEAFF
- | TRBJ2-5 | TRBV6-5 | TRBD2 | TGTGCCAGCAGTTCCCGTTGGGGGGGTGAAGAGACCCAGTACTTC | CASSSRWGGEETQYF
- | TRBJ2-7 | TRBV6-5 | - | TGTGCCAGCAGTTATCAGTACGAGCAGTACTTC | CASSYQYEQYF
- | TRBJ2-1 | TRBV19 | TRBD1 | TGTGCCAGTAGTATTCAGTACAGGGGGTTTTCAAATGAGCAGTTCTTC | CASSIQYRGFSNEQFF
- | TRBJ2-5 | TRBV13 | - | TGTGCCTATGGGCTAGCTGATGGGAGTGCCCAGTACTTC | CAYGLADGSAQYF
- | TRBJ2-5 | TRBV7-2 | - | TGTGCCAGCAGCCCAAGGCGGGGGCTGGAGACCCAGTACTTC | CASSPRRGLETQYF
few | TRBJ2-7 | TRBV6-1 | TRBD1 | TGTGCCAGCAGCGCCCGGGACAGGGGGCCCCAGCAGTACTTC | CASSARDRGPQQYF
- | TRBJ2-3 | TRBV30 | TRBD2 | TGTGCCTGGAGTGTCGGACTAGCGGGGGCGGATACGCAGTATTTT | CAWSVGLAGADTQYF
- | TRBJ2-3 | TRBV5-6 | - | TGTGCCAGCAGCTTGGGCAGGTTTACTGGCACAGATACGCAGTATTTT | CASSLGRFTGTDTQYF
- | TRBJ1-1 | TRBV6-1 | - | TGTGCCAGCAGTGAACCGTACACTGAAGCTTTCTTT | CASSEPYTEAFF
- | TRBJ2-3 | TRBV18 | - | TGTGCCAGCTCACCCGGTAGGGGCAGGGGCACAGATACGCAGTATTTT | CASSPGRGRGTDTQYF
- | TRBJ2-6 | TRBV7-2 | TRBD1 | TGTGCCAGCAGCTTAGGGACAGGGTCTGGGGCCAACGTCCTGACTTTC | CASSLGTGSGANVLTF
- | TRBJ1-1 | TRBV18 | - | TGTGCCAGCTCAGAGGGGGACACTGAAGCTTTCTTT | CASSEGDTEAFF
few | TRBJ2-1 | TRBV28 | TRBD1 | TGTGCCAGCAGTCCCACGACAGGGGAGTCCTACAATGAGCAGTTCTTC | CASSPTTGESYNEQFF
- | TRBJ1-2 | TRBV18 | TRBD1 | TGTGCCAGCTCACCTCTGACAGGGTCGGGCGGGAACTATGGCTACACCTTC | CASSPLTGSGGNYGYTF